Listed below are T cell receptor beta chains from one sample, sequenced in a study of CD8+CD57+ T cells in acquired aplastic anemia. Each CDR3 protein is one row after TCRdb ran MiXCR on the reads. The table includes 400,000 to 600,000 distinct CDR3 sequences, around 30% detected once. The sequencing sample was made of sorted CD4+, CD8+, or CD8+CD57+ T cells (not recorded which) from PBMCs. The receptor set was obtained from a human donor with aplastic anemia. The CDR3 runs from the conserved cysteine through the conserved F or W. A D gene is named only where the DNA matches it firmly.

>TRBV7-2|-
CASSVATGSHEQYF
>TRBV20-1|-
CSAGQLMGDQETQYF
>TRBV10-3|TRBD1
CATPAGQGATGYTF
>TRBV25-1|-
CASSPPGGGLDTEAFF
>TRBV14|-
CASSQDLPGLDYGYTF
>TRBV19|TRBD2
CASRLPTGGEQFF
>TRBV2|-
CASSEGSGRAQHF
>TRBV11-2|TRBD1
CASNRDRGSYGYTF
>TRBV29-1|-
CSVRKGHQATDTQYF
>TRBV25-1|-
CASSEGLGLEAFF
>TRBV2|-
CASSPSRTGELFF
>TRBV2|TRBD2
CASSDPAGWTQYF
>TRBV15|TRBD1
CATSRDLTGGLQETQYF
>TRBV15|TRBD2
CATSRDLGGETQYF
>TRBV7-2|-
CASSFPRGLGEQYF
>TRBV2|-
CASSEASAWQGAYEQYF
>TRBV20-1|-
CSARDLLWGEQFF
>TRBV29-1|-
CSVEGANEKLFF
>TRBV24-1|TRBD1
CATSGRGQGENSEQFF
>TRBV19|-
CATQERGWGYTF
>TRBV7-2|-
CSSSLDSGDEQYF
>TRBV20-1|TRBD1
CSARDGRGTEAFF
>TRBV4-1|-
CASSPQGAGELFF
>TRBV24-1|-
CATSEPRTETYEQYF
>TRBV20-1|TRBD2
CSAQRAGGQYNEQFF
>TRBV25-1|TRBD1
CASSPNPGQGAEGYTF
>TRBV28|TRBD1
CASSLGDRNIEQYF
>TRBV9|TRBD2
CASSAATSLAGGPSHYEQYF
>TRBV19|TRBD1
CASSQQGAYNEQFF
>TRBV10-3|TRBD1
CAISKRQGSYEQYF
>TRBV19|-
CASKGWRDYEQYF
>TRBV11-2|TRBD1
CASSLGHPGQGTGSTIYF
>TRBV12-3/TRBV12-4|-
CASSFKGGNSPLHF
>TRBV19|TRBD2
CASSIRKFLGLAAYNEQFF
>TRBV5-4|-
CASRTGLTQETQYF
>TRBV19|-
CASSMVLNSEQYF
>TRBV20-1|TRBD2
CSGPGLYNEQFF
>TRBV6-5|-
CASSYSGGLNYGYTF
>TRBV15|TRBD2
CATSRDLAGANTDTQYF
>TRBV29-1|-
CSVGGRAGAGEAFF
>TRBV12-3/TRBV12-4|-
CASSLVTAGNTIYF
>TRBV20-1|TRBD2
CSASIPAGVYETQYF
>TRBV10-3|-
CAISGSSGSDATEAFF
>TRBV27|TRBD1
CASSVDLGQGALEQYF
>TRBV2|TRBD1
CASRGTDNSNQPQHF
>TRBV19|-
CASSMMGFSYNEQFF
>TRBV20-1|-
CSARRTDSYNEQFF
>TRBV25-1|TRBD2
CASSLKRGTSGANEQFF
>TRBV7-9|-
CASSLALQGLTSYEQYF
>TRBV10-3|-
CAISESFGTLNTGELFF
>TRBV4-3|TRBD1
CASSQERGLETQYF